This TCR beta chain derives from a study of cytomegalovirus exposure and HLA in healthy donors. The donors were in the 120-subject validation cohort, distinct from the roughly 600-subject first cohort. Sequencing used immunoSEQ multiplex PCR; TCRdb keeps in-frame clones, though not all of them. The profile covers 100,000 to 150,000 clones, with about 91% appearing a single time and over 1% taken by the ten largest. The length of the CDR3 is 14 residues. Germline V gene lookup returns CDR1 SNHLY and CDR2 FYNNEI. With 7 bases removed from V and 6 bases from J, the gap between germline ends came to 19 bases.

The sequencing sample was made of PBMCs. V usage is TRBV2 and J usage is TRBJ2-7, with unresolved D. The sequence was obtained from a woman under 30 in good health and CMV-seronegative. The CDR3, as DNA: TGTGCCAGCACTTCCCAGCCGCAATCGGGCGAGCAGTACTTC. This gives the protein CASTSQPQSGEQYF. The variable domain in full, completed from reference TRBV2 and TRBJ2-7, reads EPEVTQTPSHQVTQMGQEVILRCVPISNHLYFYWYRQILGQKVEFLVSFYNNEISEKSEIFDDQFSVERPDGSNFTLKIRSTKLEDSAMYFCASTSQPQSGEQYFGPGTRLTVT.